This paragraph covers one TCR beta chain sequence. This PCR relied on a set of 60 Vbeta primers and 13 Jbeta primers. Produced via immunoSEQ multiplex PCR; TCRdb's table is partial and in-frame only. Found here are around 150,000 clones, 80% of them singletons; the top ten hold about 2.2%. These data come from a study of cytomegalovirus exposure and HLA in healthy donors. The sample taken for sequencing was PBMCs. The sequence derives from a middle-aged man in good health and CMV-seronegative.

The DNA of the CDR3 is TGTGCCAGCAGCCAATCTCACGCTAGCGAAGCTTCCTACGAGCAGTACTTC. Translating gives CASSQSHASEASYEQYF. The chain employs TRBV4-2 and TRBJ2-5, with D possibly matching TRBD2 (6 bases). The J call is uncertain, as TRBJ2-7 better fits the DNA end. The CDR3 contains 17 residues. Per the germline V gene, CDR1 is LGHNA and CDR2 is YNFKEQ.